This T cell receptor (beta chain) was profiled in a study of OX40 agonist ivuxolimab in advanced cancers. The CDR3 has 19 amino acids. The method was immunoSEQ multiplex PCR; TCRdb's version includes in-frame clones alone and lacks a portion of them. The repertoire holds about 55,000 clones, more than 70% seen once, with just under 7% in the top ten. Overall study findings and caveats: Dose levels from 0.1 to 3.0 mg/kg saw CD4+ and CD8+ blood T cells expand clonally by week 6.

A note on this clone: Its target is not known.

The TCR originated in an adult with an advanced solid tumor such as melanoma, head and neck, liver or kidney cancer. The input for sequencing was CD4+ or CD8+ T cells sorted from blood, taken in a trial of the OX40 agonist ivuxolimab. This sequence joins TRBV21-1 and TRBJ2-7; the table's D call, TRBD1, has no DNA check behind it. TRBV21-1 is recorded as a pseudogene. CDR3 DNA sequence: TGTGCCAGCAGCAATGTGGACAGGGGATCTTACGCTATTTTCTACGAGCAGTACTTC. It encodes CASSNVDRGSYAIFYEQYF.